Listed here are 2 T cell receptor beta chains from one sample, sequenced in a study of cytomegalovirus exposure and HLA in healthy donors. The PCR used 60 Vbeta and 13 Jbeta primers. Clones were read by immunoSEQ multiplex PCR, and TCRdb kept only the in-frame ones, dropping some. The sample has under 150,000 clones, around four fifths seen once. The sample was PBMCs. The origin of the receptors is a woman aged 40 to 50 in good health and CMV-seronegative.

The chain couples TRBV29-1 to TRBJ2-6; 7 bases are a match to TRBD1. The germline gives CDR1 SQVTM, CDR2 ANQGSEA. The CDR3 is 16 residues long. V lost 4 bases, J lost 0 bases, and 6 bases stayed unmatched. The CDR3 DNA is TGCAGCGTTGTAGGGACAGCCAGCTCTGGGGCCAACGTCCTGACTTTC. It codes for CSVVGTASSGANVLTF.

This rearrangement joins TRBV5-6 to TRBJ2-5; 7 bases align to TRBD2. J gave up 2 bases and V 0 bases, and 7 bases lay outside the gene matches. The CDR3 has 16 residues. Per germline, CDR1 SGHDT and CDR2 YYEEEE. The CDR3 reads CASSLALGRAQETQYF. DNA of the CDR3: TGTGCCAGCAGCTTGGCACTGGGGAGGGCACAAGAGACCCAGTACTTC.